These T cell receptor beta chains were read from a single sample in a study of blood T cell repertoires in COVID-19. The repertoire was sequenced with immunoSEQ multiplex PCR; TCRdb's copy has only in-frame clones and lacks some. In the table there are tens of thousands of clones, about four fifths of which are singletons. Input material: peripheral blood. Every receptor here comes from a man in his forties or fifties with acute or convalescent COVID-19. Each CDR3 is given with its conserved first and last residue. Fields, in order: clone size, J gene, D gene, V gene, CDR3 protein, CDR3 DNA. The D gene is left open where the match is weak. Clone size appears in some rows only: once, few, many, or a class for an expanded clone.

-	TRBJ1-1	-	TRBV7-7	CASSLTRGAEAFF	TGTGCCAGCAGCTTAACCAGGGGCGCTGAAGCTTTCTTT
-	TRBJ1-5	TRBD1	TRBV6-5	CASGWVQGDQPQHF	TGTGCCAGCGGGTGGGTACAGGGGGATCAGCCCCAGCATTTT
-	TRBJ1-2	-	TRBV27	CASSLVGRKDGYTF	TGTGCCAGCAGTTTAGTAGGGAGGAAGGATGGCTACACCTTC
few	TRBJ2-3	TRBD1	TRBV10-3	CAIGQGNSDTQYF	TGTGCCATCGGACAGGGGAATTCAGATACGCAGTATTTT
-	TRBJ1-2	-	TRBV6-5	CASSQGNYGYTF	TGTGCCAGCAGTCAGGGTAACTATGGCTACACCTTC
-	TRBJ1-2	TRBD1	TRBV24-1	CATSGQGTNGYTF	TGTGCCACCAGCGGACAGGGAACGAATGGCTACACCTTC
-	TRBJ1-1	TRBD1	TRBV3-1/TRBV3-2	CASSQEGQSLITEAFF	TGTGCCAGCAGCCAAGAGGGACAGAGCTTGATCACTGAAGCTTTCTTT
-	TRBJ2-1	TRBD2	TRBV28	CATQMGGSVNEQFF	TGTGCCACCCAAATGGGGGGGTCGGTCAATGAGCAGTTCTTC
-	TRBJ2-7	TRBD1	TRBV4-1	CASSPQMTGAAGYEQYF	TGCGCCAGCAGCCCACAGATGACAGGGGCGGCTGGGTACGAGCAGTACTTC
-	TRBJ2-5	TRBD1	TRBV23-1	CAISSTGGETQYF	TGCGCCATATCCTCGACAGGGGGAGAGACCCAGTACTTC
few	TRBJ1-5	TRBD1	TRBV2	CASCRDRVDQPQHF	TGTGCCAGTTGCCGGGACAGGGTGGATCAGCCCCAGCATTTT
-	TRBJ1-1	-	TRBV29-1	CSAQRTANTEAFF	TGCAGCGCCCAACGGACAGCGAACACTGAAGCTTTCTTT
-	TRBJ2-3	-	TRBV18	CASSPQQRTGSPDTQYF	TGTGCCAGCTCACCACAGCAGCGTACAGGTTCTCCAGATACGCAGTATTTT
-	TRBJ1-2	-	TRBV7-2	CASSLGRGGISSF	TGTGCCAGCAGCTTAGGTCGTGGCGGGATATCTTCCTTC
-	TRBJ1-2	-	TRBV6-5	CASSFQPGTNYGYTF	TGTGCCAGCAGTTTCCAGCCAGGCACCAACTATGGCTACACCTTC
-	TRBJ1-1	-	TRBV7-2	CASSLVQGRVTEAFF	TGTGCCAGCAGCTTAGTTCAGGGCCGGGTCACTGAAGCTTTCTTT
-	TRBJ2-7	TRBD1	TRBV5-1	CASSLVQGQGTYEQYF	TGCGCCAGCAGCTTGGTGCAGGGACAGGGAACCTACGAGCAGTACTTC
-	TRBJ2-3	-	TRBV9	CASSVGAYTDTQYF	TGTGCCAGCAGCGTAGGGGCCTACACAGATACGCAGTATTTT
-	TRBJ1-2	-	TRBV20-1	CSASRGAAITYGYTF	TGCAGTGCTAGTCGGGGGGCCGCAATTACGTATGGCTACACCTTC
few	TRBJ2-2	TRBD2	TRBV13	CASSGRDYLTGELFF	TGTGCCAGCAGCGGCCGGGACTACCTCACCGGGGAGCTGTTTTTT
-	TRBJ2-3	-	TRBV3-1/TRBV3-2	CASRAGSYTDTQYF	TGTGCCAGCAGGGCGGGATCCTACACAGATACGCAGTATTTT
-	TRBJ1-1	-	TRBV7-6	CASSLSPMNTEAFF	TGTGCCAGCAGCTTATCCCCAATGAACACTGAAGCTTTCTTT
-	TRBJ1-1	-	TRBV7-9	CASSLLDRVEAFF	TGTGCCAGCAGTCTCTTAGACAGAGTTGAAGCTTTCTTT
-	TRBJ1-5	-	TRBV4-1	CASSQEVGQTQPQHF	TGCGCCAGCAGCCAAGAGGTCGGACAGACTCAGCCCCAGCATTTT
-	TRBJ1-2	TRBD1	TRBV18	CASSDLGTVTYGYTF	TGTGCCAGCTCTGACCTTGGGACAGTTACTTATGGCTACACCTTC
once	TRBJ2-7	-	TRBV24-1	CATSDLTDTEQYF	TGTGCCACCAGTGATTTGACAGACACGGAGCAGTACTTC
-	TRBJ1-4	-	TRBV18	CASSPGGKNEKLFF	TGTGCCAGCTCACCGGGCGGGAAAAATGAAAAACTGTTTTTT
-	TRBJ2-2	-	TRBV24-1	CATSHQGGGELFF	TGTGCCACCAGTCATCAGGGAGGCGGGGAGCTGTTTTTT
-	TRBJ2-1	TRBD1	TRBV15	CATSPKTGVLNNEQFF	TGTGCCACCAGCCCCAAGACAGGGGTACTCAACAATGAGCAGTTCTTC
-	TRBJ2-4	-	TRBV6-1	CASSEKRTGLNIQYF	TGTGCCAGCAGTGAAAAAAGAACAGGGCTAAACATTCAGTACTTC
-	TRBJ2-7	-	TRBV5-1	CASSLRGASYEQYF	TGCGCCAGCAGCTTGCGGGGGGCCTCCTACGAGCAGTACTTC
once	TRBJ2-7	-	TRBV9	CASSVGPTGAYEQYF	TGTGCCAGCAGCGTAGGCCCGACAGGAGCCTACGAGCAGTACTTC
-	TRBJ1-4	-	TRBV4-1	CASSLRDTATNEKLFF	TGCGCCAGCAGCCTTAGGGACACCGCAACTAATGAAAAACTGTTTTTT
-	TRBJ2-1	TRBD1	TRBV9	CASSAGTGGWEQFF	TGTGCCAGCAGCGCCGGGACAGGGGGCTGGGAGCAGTTCTTC
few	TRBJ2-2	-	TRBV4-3	CASSRQLQTNTGELFF	TGCGCCAGCAGCCGCCAGCTACAGACGAACACCGGGGAGCTGTTTTTT
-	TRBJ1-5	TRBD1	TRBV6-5	CASSPRGRNQPQHF	TGTGCCAGCAGTCCCAGGGGGCGGAATCAGCCCCAGCATTTT
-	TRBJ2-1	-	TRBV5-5	CASSPGTFVDEQFF	TGTGCCAGCAGCCCCGGGACTTTCGTCGATGAGCAGTTCTTC
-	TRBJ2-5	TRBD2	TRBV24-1	CATRDSRGGETQYF	TGTGCCACCAGGGACTCCCGGGGGGGAGAGACCCAGTACTTC
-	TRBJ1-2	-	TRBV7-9	CASSLGRGGDYGYTF	TGTGCCAGCAGCTTAGGAAGGGGAGGCGACTATGGCTACACCTTC
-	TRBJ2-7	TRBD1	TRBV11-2	CASSKDRVYAEQYF	TGTGCCAGCAGCAAGGACAGGGTGTACGCCGAGCAGTACTTC
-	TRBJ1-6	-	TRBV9	CASSVDQGGSPLHF	TGTGCCAGCAGCGTAGATCAGGGAGGGTCACCCCTCCACTTT
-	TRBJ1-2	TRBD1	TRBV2	CASSGTGGVILYGYTF	TGTGCCAGCAGTGGAACAGGGGGGGTTATTTTGTACGGCTACACCTTC
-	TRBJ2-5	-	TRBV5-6	CASTKVGGASGAETQYF	TGTGCCAGCACCAAAGTTGGGGGGGCGAGCGGTGCGGAGACCCAGTACTTC
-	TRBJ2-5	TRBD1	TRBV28	CASSQGVQETQYF	TGTGCCAGCAGCCAGGGGGTTCAAGAGACCCAGTACTTC
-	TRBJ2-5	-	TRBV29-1	CSVLRGAGETQYF	TGCAGCGTTCTCCGGGGGGCGGGTGAGACCCAGTACTTC
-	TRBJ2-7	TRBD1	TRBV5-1	CASSRDRDYEQYF	TGCGCCAGTTCCCGGGACAGGGACTACGAGCAGTACTTC
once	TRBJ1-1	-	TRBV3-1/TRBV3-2	CASSPYRTATGNTEAFF	TGTGCCAGCAGCCCTTATCGGACTGCGACAGGGAACACTGAAGCTTTCTTT
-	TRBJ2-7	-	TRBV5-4	CASSPPSSYEQYF	TGTGCCAGCAGCCCCCCTAGCTCCTACGAGCAGTACTTC
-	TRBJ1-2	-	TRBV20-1	CSAESNYGYTF	TGCAGTGCGGAGAGTAACTATGGCTACACCTTC
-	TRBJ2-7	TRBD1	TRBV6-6	CASSSHTDRRYEQYF	TGTGCCAGCAGTTCCCATACGGACAGGCGCTACGAGCAGTACTTC
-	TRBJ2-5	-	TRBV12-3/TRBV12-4	CASGVLAQETQYF	TGTGCCAGCGGAGTCCTGGCGCAAGAGACCCAGTACTTC
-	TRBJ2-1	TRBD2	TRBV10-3	CAIRRTSGGIEQFF	TGTGCCATCAGGAGGACTAGCGGGGGTATAGAGCAGTTCTTC
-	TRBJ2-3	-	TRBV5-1	CASSLSRGGNTQYF	TGCGCCAGCAGCTTGAGCAGGGGTGGGAATACGCAGTATTTT
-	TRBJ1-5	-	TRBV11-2	CASSLAGQSNQPQHF	TGTGCCAGCAGCTTAGCTGGACAGAGCAATCAGCCCCAGCATTTT
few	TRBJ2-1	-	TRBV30	CAWSSLLQAGQFF	TGTGCCTGGAGTAGTCTTCTACAGGCTGGGCAGTTCTTC
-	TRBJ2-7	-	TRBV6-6	CASSRRTLRGSAFKDEQYF	TGTGCCAGCAGCCGACGGACCTTACGGGGATCGGCCTTTAAAGACGAGCAGTACTTC
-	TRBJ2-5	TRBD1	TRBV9	CASSASDRGAPQETQYF	TGTGCCAGCAGCGCCTCCGACAGGGGAGCCCCCCAAGAGACCCAGTACTTC
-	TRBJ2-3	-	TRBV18	CASSPQLTDTQYF	TGTGCCAGCTCACCACAGCTCACAGATACGCAGTATTTT
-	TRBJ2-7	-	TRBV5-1	CASSVRDEQYF	TGCGCCAGCAGCGTCAGGGACGAGCAGTACTTC